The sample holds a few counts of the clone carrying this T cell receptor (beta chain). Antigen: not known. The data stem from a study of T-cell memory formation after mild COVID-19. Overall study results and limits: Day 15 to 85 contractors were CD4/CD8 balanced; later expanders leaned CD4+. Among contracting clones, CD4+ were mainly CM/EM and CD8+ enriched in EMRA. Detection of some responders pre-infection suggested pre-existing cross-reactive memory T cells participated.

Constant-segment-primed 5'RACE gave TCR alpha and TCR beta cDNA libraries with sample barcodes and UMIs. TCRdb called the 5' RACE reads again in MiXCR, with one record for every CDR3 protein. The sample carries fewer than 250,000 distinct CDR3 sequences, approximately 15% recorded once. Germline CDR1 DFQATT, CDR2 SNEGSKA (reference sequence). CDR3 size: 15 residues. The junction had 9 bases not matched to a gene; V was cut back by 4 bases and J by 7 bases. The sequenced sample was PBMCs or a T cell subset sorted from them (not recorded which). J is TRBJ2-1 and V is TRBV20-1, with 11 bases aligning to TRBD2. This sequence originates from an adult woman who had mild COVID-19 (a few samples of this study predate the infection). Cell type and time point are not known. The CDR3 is CSAKGLAVGVNEQFF. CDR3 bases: TGCAGTGCTAAGGGACTAGCGGTCGGAGTAAATGAGCAGTTCTTC.